The 21 T cell receptor beta chains below were found in one sample sequenced in a study of preoperative IRX-2 immunotherapy in early breast cancer (dated by TCRdb to the late 2010s). The library was generated by the immunoSEQ multiplex PCR assay. In TCRdb, the immuneACCESS table is reduced to in-frame sequences with V and J assigned. These tables do not hold every clone; where another copy was compared, an unresolved V gene accounts for under half, and the others remain unexplained. The sample table holds roughly 25,000 clones, of which approximately 95% were seen once. Around 15% of the sample lies in the top ten. Per the publication, the treatment or condition label means: preoperative locoregional IRX-2 cytokine immunotherapy. The input for sequencing was tumor tissue, taken after IRX-2 immunotherapy. These receptors were obtained from a human donor with breast cancer.

This sequence joins TRBV29-1 and TRBJ1-2; 7 bases align to TRBD1. Trimming removed 7 bases from V and 4 bases from J; junction bases left unmatched: 6. There are 12 residues in the CDR3. CDR1 and CDR2 from the germline V gene are SQVTM and ANQGSEA. The CDR3 loop reads CSGGTDPYGYTF. The CDR3 DNA is TGCAGCGGTGGGACAGACCCCTATGGCTACACCTTC.

The chain recombines TRBV28 with TRBJ2-7; unclear D gene. Looked up from germline, CDR1 is MDHEN and CDR2 is SYDVKM. Trimming removed 7 bases at V and 3 bases at J, with 13 bases between. The CDR3 has 13 amino acids. The CDR3 sequence: CASNETPLYEQYF. In DNA, the CDR3 is TGTGCCAGCAACGAGACACCACTCTACGAGCAGTACTTC.

The chain recombines TRBV4-2 with TRBJ2-3, with D unresolved. The CDR3 is 14 amino acids. V was shortened by 1 base and J by 2 bases, with 7 bases between the two germline ends. CDR1 and CDR2 from the germline V gene are LGHNA and YNFKEQ. The CDR3 here is CASSQVSNTDTQYF. DNA for the CDR3: TGTGCCAGCAGCCAAGTCAGTAACACAGATACGCAGTATTTT.

The V and J genes are TRBV5-4 and TRBJ2-3; 7 nucleotides agree with TRBD1. Germline CDR1 and CDR2: SGHNT and YYREEE (reference sequence). The CDR3 is 14 amino acids. V shed 4 bases and J 3 bases; nucleotides not matched to a gene: 5. The CDR3 region is CASSTGTDTDTQYF. The CDR3 coding sequence is TGTGCCAGCAGCACAGGGACAGATACAGATACGCAGTATTTT.

This chain uses TRBV5-1 with TRBJ2-3, with D uncertain. Trimming cost V 2 bases and J 4 bases, with 8 bases left between them. Germline V gene data show CDR1 as SGHRS and CDR2 as YFSETQ. This CDR3 has 13 residues. The CDR3 is CASSFAASDTQYF. CDR3 nucleotides: TGCGCCAGCAGCTTTGCGGCTTCAGATACGCAGTATTTT.

The rearrangement joins TRBV9 to TRBJ1-1; D is ambiguous. The germline gives CDR1 SGDLS, CDR2 YYNGEE. V lost 3 bases and J lost 1, with 4 bases in between. The CDR3 sequence is 12 residues long. CDR3: CASSGKNTEAFF. The CDR3 nucleotides are TGTGCCAGCAGCGGTAAGAACACTGAAGCTTTCTTT.

This sequence joins TRBV15 and TRBJ1-5; 8 bases line up with TRBD1. The CDR3 consists of 17 residues. CDR1 LNHNV and CDR2 YYDKDF come from the germline V gene (reference sequence). V shed 1 base and J 2 bases; nucleotides not matched to a gene: 7. CDR3: CATSRVQGARGNQPQHF. CDR3 nucleotide sequence: TGTGCCACCAGCAGAGTCCAGGGGGCAAGGGGCAATCAGCCCCAGCATTTT.

The CDR3 coding sequence is TGTGCCAGCAGCTTTGGGGACACCAGATATGAAAAACTGTTTTTT. As protein: CASSFGDTRYEKLFF. V gene TRBV13 combines with J gene TRBJ1-4, with D tentatively TRBD1 (6 bases). V was clipped by 3 bases and J by 6 bases, with 14 bases between them. CDR1 and CDR2 (germline): PRHDT, FYEKMQ (reference sequence). The CDR3 covers 15 residues.

The chain is built from TRBV7-9 and TRBJ1-6; D is unresolved. The V gene's germline CDR1 is SEHNR and CDR2 FQNEAQ (reference sequence). V lost 3 bases and J 7 bases, leaving 7 bases between the germline ends. There are 13 residues in the CDR3. The chain's CDR3 is CASSFEVNSPLHF. The CDR3 DNA reads TGTGCCAGCAGCTTTGAAGTGAATTCACCCCTCCACTTT.

The chain links TRBV28 to TRBJ2-3, with 9 bases lining up with TRBD2. Per the germline V gene, CDR1 is MDHEN and CDR2 is SYDVKM. There are 19 residues in the CDR3. Trimming at V came to 8 bases and at J to 0 bases, leaving 18 bases not matched to a gene. The CDR3 DNA reads TGTGCCAGCCGAGGGTCCCTACCACTAGCGGGCTCTAGCACAGATACGCAGTATTTT. It specifies CASRGSLPLAGSSTDTQYF.

The V call is TRBV15, the J call TRBJ2-5; 7 bases align to TRBD1. The CDR3 contains 15 residues. V gave up 4 bases and J gave up 1 base; unmatched junction bases: 6. The germline CDR1 and CDR2 sequences are LNHNV and YYDKDF (reference sequence). In DNA form, the CDR3 reads TGTGCCACCAGCACGACAGGGACAGCCCAAGAGACCCAGTACTTC. Translated: CATSTTGTAQETQYF.

Sample share makes this clone medium-sized. The chain carries TRBV27 and TRBJ1-5; D call uncertain. Trimming removed 8 bases at V and 0 bases at J, with 11 bases between. In germline, CDR1 is MNHEY, CDR2 SMNVEV (reference sequence). The CDR3 length is 14 residues. DNA for the CDR3: TGTGCCAGCGGCTTTTGGAGTAGCAATCAGCCCCAGCATTTT. Its protein product is CASGFWSSNQPQHF.

V gene TRBV5-1 combines with J gene TRBJ2-1, with D perhaps matching TRBD1 (6 bases). From germline, CDR1 is SGHRS and CDR2 YFSETQ. V was cut by 4 bases and J by 0 bases, with 8 bases left in between. The CDR3 extends over 14 amino acids. The chain's CDR3 is CASSQGNSYNEQFF. DNA for the CDR3: TGCGCCAGCAGCCAGGGGAACTCCTACAATGAGCAGTTCTTC.

The rearrangement links TRBV7-9 to TRBJ2-1; no definite D call. Germline CDR1 and CDR2: SEHNR and FQNEAQ (reference sequence). V gave up 1 base and J gave up 2 bases, with 9 bases separating them. The length of the CDR3 is 15 residues. CDR3: CASSLGGEPYNEQFF. The CDR3 DNA is TGTGCCAGCAGCTTAGGTGGGGAACCCTACAATGAGCAGTTCTTC.

The genes are TRBV7-8 and TRBJ2-7; D is possibly TRBD1 (6 bases). The CDR3 loop spans 13 amino acids. V was clipped by 1 base and J by 3 bases, with 7 bases between them. The germline gives CDR1 SGHVS, CDR2 FQNEAQ. CDR3 protein: CASSLGTVYEQYF. The CDR3 nucleotides read TGTGCCAGCAGCTTAGGGACAGTCTACGAGCAGTACTTC. Together with reference TRBV7-8 and TRBJ2-7, the CDR3 gives the full variable domain: GAGVSQSPRYKVAKRGQDVALRCDPISGHVSLFWYQQALGQGPEFLTYFQNEAQLDKSGLPSDRFFAERPEGSVSTLKIQRTQQEDSAVYLCASSLGTVYEQYFGPGTRLTVT.

This chain uses TRBV6-5 with TRBJ1-4; possibly TRBD1 for D (6 bases). Germline V lookup: CDR1 MNHEY, CDR2 SVGAGI. The CDR3 is made up of 15 amino acids. V gave up 0 bases and J gave up 5 bases, with 10 bases separating them. In nucleotides, the CDR3 is TGTGCCAGCAGTTACTCGTGGGGGGCGAATGAAAAACTGTTTTTT. It encodes CASSYSWGANEKLFF.

Only one count was recorded for this clone. The chain couples TRBV2 to TRBJ2-5; possible D gene TRBD1, 7 bases. Deletions cut 7 bases from V and 2 bases from J, with 17 bases between. The germline gives CDR1 SNHLY, CDR2 FYNNEI. The CDR3 runs 15 residues. This chain's CDR3 is CASIRRGLEQETQYF. CDR3 nucleotide sequence: TGTGCCAGCATTAGGAGGGGGCTCGAGCAAGAGACCCAGTACTTC.

This clone was counted a single time. V is TRBV7-2 and J is TRBJ2-2; D not certain. Trimming removed 0 bases from V and 6 bases from J, with 11 bases in between. The CDR3 runs 15 residues. CDR1 and CDR2 from the germline V gene are SGHTA and FQGNSA. This chain's CDR3 is CASSLAGRAAGELFF. For the CDR3, the DNA is TGTGCCAGCAGCTTAGCGGGAAGGGCCGCCGGGGAGCTGTTTTTT.

The V call is TRBV2, the J call TRBJ2-7; D unresolved. The V gene's germline CDR1 is SNHLY and CDR2 FYNNEI. The CDR3 has 12 residues. V shed 8 bases and J shed 3 bases, with 11 bases lying between them. CDR3 region: CASEPRSYEQYF. The CDR3 DNA is TGTGCCAGCGAGCCCAGGAGCTACGAGCAGTACTTC.

On this clone itself: The CDR3 carries no conserved terminal phenylalanine or tryptophan, so it likely arises from a read error. No DNA is shown, since the ends of the CDR3 on it are uncertain; the CDR3 is the one TCRdb lists. V and J are TRBV11-3 and TRBJ2-6; the table's D call TRBD2 went unverified against the DNA. The CDR3 is 8 amino acids in total, end residues counted. Germline V lookup: CDR1 SGHNT, CDR2 YENEEA. The CDR3 protein is CASSLGRG.

This chain connects TRBV7-9 to TRBJ1-5; 7 nucleotides align to TRBD1. Germline V gene lookup returns CDR1 SEHNR and CDR2 FQNEAQ (reference sequence). With V trimmed by 5 bases and J by 1 base, 11 bases remained unmatched. The CDR3 runs to 17 residues. CDR3 sequence reads: CASSHRDRAGSNQPQHF. The CDR3, as DNA: TGTGCCAGCAGCCATAGAGACAGGGCCGGGAGCAATCAGCCCCAGCATTTT.